This T cell receptor beta chain was identified in a study of response to subunit inactivated influenza vaccine. Study-level points and caveats: The study's authors posited that every seasonal influenza vaccination enlists few new T cells.

One entry per CDR3 protein, called by TCRdb with MiXCR from the RT-PCR reads. The sample gives roughly 780,000 distinct CDR3 sequences, under 20% of which show up once; 11% is in the top ten. CDR1 MGHDK and CDR2 SYGVNS come from the germline V gene. This CDR3 comprises 16 residues. The junction had 5 bases not matched to a gene; V was cut back by 3 bases and J by 3 bases. As regards this clonotype: Its antigen is unknown.

This TCR was sampled from a man between 50 and 59 years old who received an inactivated influenza vaccine. The material sequenced was PBMCs from blood, taken 5 to 6 days after vaccination. The rearrangement uses TRBV25-1 and TRBJ2-1; 10 bases are shared with TRBD2. In DNA, the CDR3 is TGTGCCAGCAGTGAGCCGGGACTAGCGAACTACAATGAGCAGTTCTTC. This codes for CASSEPGLANYNEQFF.